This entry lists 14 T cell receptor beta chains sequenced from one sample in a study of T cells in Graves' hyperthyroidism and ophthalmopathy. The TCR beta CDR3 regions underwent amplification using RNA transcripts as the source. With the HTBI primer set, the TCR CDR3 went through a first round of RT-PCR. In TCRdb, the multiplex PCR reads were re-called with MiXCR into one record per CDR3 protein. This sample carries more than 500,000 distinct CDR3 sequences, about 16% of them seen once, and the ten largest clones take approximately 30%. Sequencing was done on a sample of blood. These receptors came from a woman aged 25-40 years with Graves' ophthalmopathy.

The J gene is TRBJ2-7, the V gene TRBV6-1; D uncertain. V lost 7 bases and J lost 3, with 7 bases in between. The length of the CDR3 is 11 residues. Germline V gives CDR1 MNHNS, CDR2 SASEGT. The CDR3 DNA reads TGTGCCAGCACCTGGGTCTACGAGCAGTACTTC. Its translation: CASTWVYEQYF.

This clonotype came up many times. The CDR3 DNA reads as TGTGCCAGCAGCCAAGCGGGGGTTTGGGCGACAGGGTTTTCACCCCTCCACTTT. It specifies CASSQAGVWATGFSPLHF. V usage is TRBV3-1 and J usage is TRBJ1-6, with 7 bases matching TRBD1. CDR1 LGHDT and CDR2 YNNKEL come from the germline V gene (reference sequence). The CDR3 sequence is 18 residues long. V lost 1 base, J lost 9 bases, and 15 bases stayed unmatched.

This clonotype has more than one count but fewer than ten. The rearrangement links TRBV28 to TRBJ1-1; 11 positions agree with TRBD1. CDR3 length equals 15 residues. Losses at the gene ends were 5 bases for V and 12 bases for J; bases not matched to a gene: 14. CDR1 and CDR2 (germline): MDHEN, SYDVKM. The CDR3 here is CASSKRTGGIVTSFF. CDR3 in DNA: TGTGCCAGCAGTAAACGGACAGGGGGCATTGTTACGTCTTTCTTT. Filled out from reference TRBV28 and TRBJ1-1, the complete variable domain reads DVKVTQSSRYLVKRTGEKVFLECVQDMDHENMFWYRQDPGLGLRLIYFSYDVKMKEKGDIPEGYSVSREKKERFSLILESASTNQTSMYLCASSKRTGGIVTSFFGQGTRLTVV.

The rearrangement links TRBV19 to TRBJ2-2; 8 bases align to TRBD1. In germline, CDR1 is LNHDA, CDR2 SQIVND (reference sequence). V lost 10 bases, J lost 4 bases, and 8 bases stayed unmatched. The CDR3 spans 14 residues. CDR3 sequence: CATRRDRITGELFF. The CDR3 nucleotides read TGTGCCACCCGCCGGGACAGGATCACCGGGGAGCTGTTTTTT. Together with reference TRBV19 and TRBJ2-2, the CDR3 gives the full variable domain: DGGITQSPKYLFRKEGQNVTLSCEQNLNHDAMYWYRQDPGQGLRLIYYSQIVNDFQKGDIAEGYSVSREKKESFPLTVTSAQKNPTAFYLCATRRDRITGELFFGEGSRLTVL.

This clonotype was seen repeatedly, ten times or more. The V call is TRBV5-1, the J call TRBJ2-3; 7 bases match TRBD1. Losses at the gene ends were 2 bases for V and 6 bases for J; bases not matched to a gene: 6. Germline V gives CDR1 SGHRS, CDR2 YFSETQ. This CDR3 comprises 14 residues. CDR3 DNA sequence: TGCGCCAGCAGCTTAGACAGGGAAGGGGATACGCAGTATTTT. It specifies CASSLDREGDTQYF.

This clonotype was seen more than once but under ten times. CDR3 sequence: CASSRGQDHSPLHF. The CDR3 DNA reads TGCGCCAGCAGCCGCGGACAGGACCATTCACCCCTCCACTTT. The V call is TRBV5-1, the J call TRBJ1-6, with 7 nucleotides matching TRBD1. CDR1 is SGHRS, CDR2 YFSETQ, per germline. The CDR3 covers 14 residues. V shed 4 bases and J 8 bases; nucleotides not matched to a gene: 6.

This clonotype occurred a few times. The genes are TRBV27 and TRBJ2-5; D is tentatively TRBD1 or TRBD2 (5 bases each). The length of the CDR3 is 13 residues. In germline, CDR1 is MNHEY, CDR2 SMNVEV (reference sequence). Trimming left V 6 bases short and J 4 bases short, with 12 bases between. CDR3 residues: CASRLVTGETQYF. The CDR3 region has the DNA TGTGCCAGCAGACTAGTAACAGGAGAGACCCAGTACTTC.

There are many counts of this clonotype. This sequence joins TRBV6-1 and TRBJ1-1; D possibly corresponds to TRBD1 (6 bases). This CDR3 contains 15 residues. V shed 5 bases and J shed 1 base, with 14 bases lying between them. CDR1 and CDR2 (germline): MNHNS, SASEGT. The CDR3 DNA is TGTGCCAGCAGTCCAACACAGGGCGGGAACACTGAAGCTTTCTTT. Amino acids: CASSPTQGGNTEAFF.

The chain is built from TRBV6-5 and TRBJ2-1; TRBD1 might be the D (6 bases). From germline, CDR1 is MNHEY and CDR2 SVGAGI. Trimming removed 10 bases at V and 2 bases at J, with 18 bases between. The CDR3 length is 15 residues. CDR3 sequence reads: CATVLGHPTYNEQFF. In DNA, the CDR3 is TGTGCCACCGTTCTGGGACACCCAACCTACAATGAGCAGTTCTTC.

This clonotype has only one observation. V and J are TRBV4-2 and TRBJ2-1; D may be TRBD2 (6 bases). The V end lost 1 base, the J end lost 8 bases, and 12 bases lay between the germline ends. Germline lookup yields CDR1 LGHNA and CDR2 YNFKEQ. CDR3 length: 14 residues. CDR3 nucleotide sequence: TGTGCCAGCAGCCAAGGGGAGGAAGGGGATGAGCAGTTCTTC. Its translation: CASSQGEEGDEQFF.

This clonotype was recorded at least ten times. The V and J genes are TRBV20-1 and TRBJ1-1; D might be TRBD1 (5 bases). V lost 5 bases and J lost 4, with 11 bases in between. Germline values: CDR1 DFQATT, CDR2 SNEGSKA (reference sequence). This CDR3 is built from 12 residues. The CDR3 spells CSAGVGTTEAFF. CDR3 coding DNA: TGCAGTGCTGGGGTTGGGACCACTGAAGCTTTCTTT.

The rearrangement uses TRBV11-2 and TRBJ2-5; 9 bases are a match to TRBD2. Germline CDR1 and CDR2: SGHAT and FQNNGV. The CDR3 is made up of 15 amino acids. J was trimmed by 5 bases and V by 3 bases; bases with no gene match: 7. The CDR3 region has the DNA TGTGCCAGCAGCTTCCAGCGGGGGGAGCTGGAGACCCAGTACTTC. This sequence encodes CASSFQRGELETQYF.

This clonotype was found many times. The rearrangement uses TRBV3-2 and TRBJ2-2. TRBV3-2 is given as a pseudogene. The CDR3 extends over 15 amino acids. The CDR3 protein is CASSQEQMNTGELFF. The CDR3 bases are TGTGCCAGCAGCCAAGAACAGATGAACACCGGGGAGCTGTTTTTT.

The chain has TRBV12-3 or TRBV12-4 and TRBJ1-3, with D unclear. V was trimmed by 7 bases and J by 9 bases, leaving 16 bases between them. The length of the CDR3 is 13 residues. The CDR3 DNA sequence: TGTGCCAGCACCGATGATTTCTCAATCACCATATATTTT. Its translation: CASTDDFSITIYF.